The 31 T cell receptor beta chains listed next were all sequenced from one sample in a study of blood T cell repertoires in COVID-19. The repertoire was sequenced with immunoSEQ multiplex PCR; TCRdb's copy has only in-frame clones and lacks some. Among 250,000 or so clones listed, around 80% were seen once. The specimen sequenced was peripheral blood. The receptors were sampled from a man aged 60-69 years with acute or convalescent COVID-19.

The chain combines TRBV5-6 with TRBJ1-1; TRBD1 matches 11 bases. Germline V gene lookup returns CDR1 SGHDT and CDR2 YYEEEE. V trimming: 4 bases; J trimming: 11 bases; junction bases outside the gene matches: 4. The CDR3 spans 12 residues. CDR3 nucleotide sequence: TGTGCCAGCAGCGCGGACAGGGGGCTGGCTTTCTTT. Translated, it gives CASSADRGLAFF.

The rearrangement uses TRBV4-1 and TRBJ1-1; TRBD1 is a possible D gene (6 bases). V was trimmed by 7 bases and J by 4 bases, leaving 19 bases between them. The CDR3 has 15 amino acids. CDR1 and CDR2 from the germline V gene are MGHRA and YSYEKL. The CDR3 protein is CASNPAGGGGTEAFF. As DNA, the CDR3 is TGCGCCAGCAACCCGGCCGGGGGGGGCGGCACTGAAGCTTTCTTT.

This clone came up once. The rearrangement uses TRBV7-2 and TRBJ1-2, with 7 positions matching TRBD1. After removal of 7 bases from V and 3 bases from J, the junction contained 11 bases not matched to a gene. Germline V CDR1 and CDR2: SGHTA, FQGNSA. The CDR3 length is 15 residues. Here the CDR3 reads CASTLGQMYHYGYTF. The CDR3, as DNA: TGTGCCAGCACCTTGGGACAGATGTACCACTATGGCTACACCTTC.

This clone was picked up a small number of times. The rearrangement uses TRBV5-4 and TRBJ2-5; D not certain. Germline V gives CDR1 SGHNT, CDR2 YYREEE (reference sequence). V was pared by 2 bases and J by 2 bases, with 13 bases between. This CDR3 contains 15 residues. In DNA form, the CDR3 reads TGTGCCAGCAGCTTCGAGAACTACGCGCAAGAGACCCAGTACTTC. It translates to CASSFENYAQETQYF.

V usage is TRBV29-1 and J usage is TRBJ2-5; 9 bases are a match to TRBD1. CDR3 length: 14 residues. Germline CDR1 and CDR2: SQVTM and ANQGSEA. Trimming removed 6 bases from V and 3 bases from J; junction bases left unmatched: 8. In DNA, the CDR3 is TGCAGCGTCCAGACCGGACAGGGGAAAGAGACCCAGTACTTC. Its translation is CSVQTGQGKETQYF.

The gene calls are TRBV24-1 and TRBJ2-7, with 11 positions matching TRBD1. This CDR3 is 16 amino acids long. The V gene end was trimmed by 4 bases and the J gene end by 0 bases; junction bases not matched to a gene: 4. The germline gives CDR1 KGHDR, CDR2 SFDVKD. CDR3 amino acids: CATSDAGQGGSYEQYF. Written as DNA, the CDR3 is TGTGCCACCAGTGACGCGGGACAGGGGGGCTCCTACGAGCAGTACTTC.

This chain connects TRBV5-1 to TRBJ1-6, with unresolved D. Germline V gene sequence: CDR1 SGHRS, CDR2 YFSETQ. The CDR3 length is 15 residues. V was shortened by 0 bases and J by 6 bases, with 10 bases between the two germline ends. The CDR3 protein is CASSLVGNTNSPLHF. The CDR3 DNA sequence: TGCGCCAGCAGCTTGGTCGGGAATACTAATTCACCCCTCCACTTT.

The gene calls are TRBV4-1 and TRBJ1-2; D not resolved. This CDR3 is 14 amino acids long. Per the germline V gene, CDR1 is MGHRA and CDR2 is YSYEKL. Trimming left V 1 base short and J 4 bases short, with 10 bases between. As DNA, the CDR3 is TGCGCCAGCAGCCAAGTCGAAGCCCGCTATGGCTACACCTTC. The encoded protein is CASSQVEARYGYTF.

The chain joins TRBV7-3 to TRBJ2-7; D might be TRBD1 (6 bases). V shed 11 bases and J shed 0 bases, with 17 bases lying between them. This CDR3 is 14 amino acids long. Germline V gene sequence: CDR1 SGHTA, CDR2 FQGTGA. DNA of the CDR3: TGTGCCGGACAGCTAACCTTTAGCTCCTACGAGCAGTACTTC. It is translated as CAGQLTFSSYEQYF.

The chain employs TRBV18 and TRBJ2-2; maybe TRBD1 (6 bases). From germline, CDR1 is KGHSH and CDR2 LQKENI. V was shortened by 2 bases and J by 2 bases, with 15 bases between the two germline ends. The length of the CDR3 is 17 residues. The CDR3 nucleotides are TGTGCCAGCTCACCAGTAGGGGGTGGAACCAACACCGGGGAGCTGTTTTTT. Its translation is CASSPVGGGTNTGELFF.

This rearrangement joins TRBV6-6 to TRBJ2-7; TRBD2 aligns across 10 bases. V gave up 5 bases and J gave up 5 bases; unmatched junction bases: 6. The CDR3 consists of 14 residues. Per germline, CDR1 MNHNY and CDR2 SVGAGI (reference sequence). The CDR3 loop is CASSPSGGTHEQYF. CDR3 sequence (DNA): TGTGCCAGCAGTCCTAGCGGGGGTACCCACGAGCAGTACTTC.

The chain's CDR3 is CASSLETGNQPQHF. The CDR3, as DNA: TGTGCCAGCAGCCTAGAGACAGGGAATCAGCCCCAGCATTTT. The J gene is TRBJ1-5, the V gene TRBV2, with 7 nucleotides matching TRBD1. CDR1 and CDR2 from the germline V gene are SNHLY and FYNNEI. The CDR3 runs to 14 residues. V shed 6 bases, J shed 4 bases, and the junction held 6 bases outside the gene matches.

J is TRBJ2-5 and V is TRBV6-5; 10 positions agree with TRBD1. The CDR3 spans 15 residues. CDR1 is MNHEY and CDR2 is SVGAGI in the germline V gene. V shed 2 bases and J 0 bases; nucleotides not matched to a gene: 0. The CDR3 DNA follows: TGTGCCAGCAGTTACGGACAGGGGGACCAAGAGACCCAGTACTTC. Translated: CASSYGQGDQETQYF.

V gene TRBV6-6 combines with J gene TRBJ2-7, with 7 bases fitting TRBD2. Germline CDR1 and CDR2: MNHNY and SVGAGI (reference sequence). The CDR3 spans 13 residues. Trimming at V came to 10 bases and at J to 1 base, leaving 7 bases not matched to a gene. The CDR3 sequence: CATRPSGSYEQYF. In DNA form, the CDR3 reads TGTGCCACCCGCCCTAGCGGATCCTACGAGCAGTACTTC.

The rearrangement joins TRBV6-5 to TRBJ1-5, with D perhaps matching TRBD1 (5 bases). Germline CDR1 MNHEY, CDR2 SVGAGI. Between the trimmed V and J ends, which lost 7 bases and 1 base, there was a span of 8 bases. This CDR3 has 13 residues. Here the CDR3 DNA reads TGTGCCAGCAAGGGGCGGAGCAATCAGCCCCAGCATTTT. Protein sequence: CASKGRSNQPQHF.

This chain connects TRBV7-3 to TRBJ1-1; tentatively, D is TRBD1 (5 bases). Germline V CDR1 and CDR2: SGHTA, FQGTGA. The CDR3 runs to 14 residues. Trimming removed 3 bases at V and 0 bases at J, with 8 bases between. CDR3 nucleotides: TGTGCCAGCAGCTTCCAGACAGTGAACACTGAAGCTTTCTTT. Encoded protein: CASSFQTVNTEAFF.

V is TRBV10-3 and J is TRBJ1-1; D is perhaps TRBD1 (5 bases). Trimming pared 3 bases from V and 6 bases from J, leaving 17 bases between. CDR1 is ENHRY, CDR2 SYGVKD, per germline. CDR3 length: 15 amino acids. CDR3 in DNA: TGTGCCATCAGTGATCAGGGATCGGGCCCCGCTGAAGCTTTCTTT. Translation gives CAISDQGSGPAEAFF.

This clone showed up just a few times. V is TRBV27 and J is TRBJ1-5, with D hard to call. In germline, CDR1 is MNHEY, CDR2 SMNVEV (reference sequence). Trimming left V 6 bases short and J 7 bases short, with 4 bases between. CDR3 length: 10 residues. The CDR3 here is CASRGQPQHF. The CDR3 coding sequence is TGTGCCAGCAGGGGCCAGCCCCAGCATTTT.

The chain recombines TRBV28 with TRBJ1-4, with unresolved D. V lost 4 bases to trimming and J lost 10 bases, with 13 bases between them. This CDR3 spans 13 amino acids. CDR1 is MDHEN and CDR2 is SYDVKM in the germline V gene. Written as DNA, the CDR3 is TGTGCCAGCAGTTCCCATGAGGGAGCAAAACTGTTTTTT. Residues: CASSSHEGAKLFF.

This clone was counted a single time. The chain carries TRBV15 and TRBJ2-5, with D possibly being TRBD2 (6 bases). Trimming pared 10 bases from V and 4 bases from J, leaving 22 bases between. CDR1 is LNHNV, CDR2 YYDKDF, per germline (reference sequence). The CDR3 covers 15 residues. The CDR3 region is CAIGSWRSRGETQYF. As DNA, the CDR3 is TGTGCCATCGGGAGTTGGCGTTCTCGGGGAGAGACCCAGTACTTC. Complete variable domain (other parts from reference TRBV15 and TRBJ2-5): DAMVIQNPRYQVTQFGKPVTLSCSQTLNHNVMYWYQQKSSQAPKLLFHYYDKDFNNEADTPDNFQSRRPNTSFCFLDIRSPGLGDTAMYLCAIGSWRSRGETQYFGPGTRLLVL.

The CDR3 spells CASSLYPDRGPSEQYF. CDR3 DNA sequence: TGCGCCAGCAGCTTGTACCCGGACAGGGGCCCCTCCGAGCAGTACTTC. This chain links TRBV5-1 with TRBJ2-7; TRBD1 matches 9 bases. The V gene's germline CDR1 is SGHRS and CDR2 YFSETQ. The CDR3 runs to 16 residues. The V and J ends lost 1 base and 6 bases, in that order; junction bases with no gene match: 11.

This chain links TRBV7-3 with TRBJ1-2, with 7 bases fitting TRBD1. V lost 3 bases to trimming and J lost 7 bases; unmatched junction nucleotides: 5. Germline lookup yields CDR1 SGHTA and CDR2 FQGTGA. The CDR3 sequence is 13 residues long. CDR3 loop: CASSFDRAVGYTF. CDR3 nucleotide sequence: TGTGCCAGCAGCTTTGACAGGGCGGTTGGCTACACCTTC.

This clone was seen more than once but under ten times. The chain has TRBV30 and TRBJ1-2, with TRBD1 as a possible D gene (5 bases). Trimming shortened V by 5 bases and J by 2 bases, and 18 bases separated the two germline ends. The CDR3 is 15 residues long. Germline CDR1 GTSNPN, CDR2 SVGIG (reference sequence). The CDR3 here is CAWGGRVGGNYGYTF. Here the CDR3 DNA reads TGTGCCTGGGGGGGGAGGGTAGGTGGGAACTATGGCTACACCTTC.

The J gene is TRBJ2-1, the V gene TRBV19; 11 nucleotides align to TRBD2. Germline V CDR1 and CDR2: LNHDA, SQIVND (reference sequence). The junction had 10 bases not matched to a gene; V was cut back by 6 bases and J by 6 bases. The CDR3 has 16 residues. CDR3 in amino acids: CASRNSGRASSNEQFF. In DNA, the CDR3 is TGTGCCAGTAGGAATAGCGGGAGGGCCTCGTCCAATGAGCAGTTCTTC.

The chain uses TRBV7-3 and TRBJ2-1; D may be TRBD1 (5 bases). CDR1 is SGHTA and CDR2 is FQGTGA in the germline V gene. The ends were cut back, 5 bases at V and 4 bases at J, with 15 bases in the middle. This CDR3 has 15 residues. CDR3 coding DNA: TGTGCCAGCAGCCTCATACTTACAGGTTACAATGAGCAGTTCTTC. Its protein is CASSLILTGYNEQFF.

The V gene is TRBV28, the J gene TRBJ1-1, with 9 bases that match TRBD1. The CDR3 consists of 15 residues. The germline V gene encodes CDR1 MDHEN and CDR2 SYDVKM. J gave up 4 bases and V 6 bases, and 9 bases lay outside the gene matches. CDR3 amino acids: CASRQQGAGVTEAFF. The CDR3 DNA sequence: TGTGCCAGCAGACAACAGGGGGCTGGGGTCACTGAAGCTTTCTTT. The entire variable domain, with the rest obtained from reference TRBV28 and TRBJ1-1, is as follows: DVKVTQSSRYLVKRTGEKVFLECVQDMDHENMFWYRQDPGLGLRLIYFSYDVKMKEKGDIPEGYSVSREKKERFSLILESASTNQTSMYLCASRQQGAGVTEAFFGQGTRLTVV.

V gene TRBV14 combines with J gene TRBJ2-3, with a tentative D call TRBD2 (6 bases). V shed 0 bases and J shed 1 base, with 14 bases lying between them. CDR3 length equals 17 residues. The germline V gene encodes CDR1 SGHDN and CDR2 FVKESK. The CDR3 DNA follows: TGTGCCAGCAGCCAAGATGTCCGGGGGACCCGCACAGATACGCAGTATTTT. Translated: CASSQDVRGTRTDTQYF.

The V gene is TRBV5-4, the J gene TRBJ2-7; 10 nucleotides match TRBD2. V was clipped by 2 bases and J by 3 bases; unmatched bases: 2. The CDR3 runs 14 residues. Germline lookup yields CDR1 SGHNT and CDR2 YYREEE (reference sequence). CDR3 sequence (DNA): TGTGCCAGCAGCTTTGGGACTAGCGACTACGAGCAGTACTTC. This codes for CASSFGTSDYEQYF.

The chain is built from TRBV5-1 and TRBJ2-7; D is perhaps TRBD1 (6 bases). The ends were cut back, 3 bases at V and 4 bases at J, with 17 bases in the middle. The V gene's germline CDR1 is SGHRS and CDR2 YFSETQ. The CDR3 has 15 amino acids. CDR3 amino acids: CASSSGTSGLYEQYF. The CDR3 coding sequence is TGCGCCAGCAGCTCTGGGACATCCGGACTTTACGAGCAGTACTTC. Drawing the rest from reference TRBV5-1 and TRBJ2-7, the complete variable domain is KAGVTQTPRYLIKTRGQQVTLSCSPISGHRSVSWYQQTPGQGLQFLFEYFSETQRNKGNFPGRFSGRQFSNSRSEMNVSTLELGDSALYLCASSSGTSGLYEQYFGPGTRLTVT.

This clone was counted a single time. The chain employs TRBV28 and TRBJ2-7; perhaps TRBD2 as D (5 bases). Trimming took off 3 bases at V and 5 bases at J, with 17 bases between the two ends. This CDR3 region has 15 residues. CDR1 is MDHEN and CDR2 is SYDVKM in the germline V gene. In DNA, the CDR3 is TGTGCCAGCAGTTTGTTTCGTTCACTAGTTAACGAGCAGTACTTC. Translating it yields CASSLFRSLVNEQYF.

The genes are TRBV23-1 and TRBJ1-2; D call uncertain. TRBV23-1 is identified as an open reading frame with a role that is uncertain. The V gene lost 0 bases and the J gene lost 4 bases, with 12 bases spanning the gap. The CDR3 sequence is 15 residues long. CDR3 loop: CASSQSEGWGYGYTF. The CDR3 DNA reads TGCGCCAGCAGTCAATCGGAGGGCTGGGGCTATGGCTACACCTTC.